A single sample gave rise to the 11 T cell receptor beta chains below, sequenced in a study of Ad26.COV2.S vaccination and SARS-CoV-2 variants. Libraries were prepared by immunoSEQ multiplex PCR; TCRdb keeps only in-frame clonotypes and omits some of them. Of hundreds of thousands of clones detected, 80% to 95% appear once; the ten largest clones hold 12%. Described treatment: around 19 received Ad26.COV2.S at low or high dose, single or two shots; about 5 received placebo; per-sample allocation not given. At day 63 after the first vaccine or placebo injection, samples were drawn. The sequencing here drew on peripheral blood, taken in a trial of Ad26.COV2.S vaccine versus placebo. These receptors came from a person aged 18-65 years who received the Ad26.COV2.S COVID-19 vaccine or a placebo.

The V gene is TRBV6-6, the J gene TRBJ1-2; D is unresolved. The V end lost 0 bases, the J end lost 4 bases, and 9 bases lay between the germline ends. The germline CDR1 and CDR2 sequences are MNHNY and SVGAGI (reference sequence). The CDR3 runs to 14 residues. The CDR3 spells CASSYSSATYGYTF. The CDR3 DNA sequence: TGTGCCAGCAGTTACTCTTCAGCAACCTATGGCTACACCTTC.

The rearrangement uses TRBV30 and TRBJ1-6; 11 nucleotides align to TRBD1. Germline CDR1 GTSNPN, CDR2 SVGIG (reference sequence). V dropped 2 bases and J dropped 9; count of bases not matched to a gene: 9. This CDR3 contains 16 residues. CDR3 nucleotides: TGTGCCTGGAGTTGGACAGGGGGCGAAGTTTTTTCACCCCTCCACTTT. Translated: CAWSWTGGEVFSPLHF.

This clone has a handful of counts. This chain joins TRBV30 and TRBJ1-1; D is ambiguous. Trimming removed 2 bases at V and 4 bases at J, with 14 bases between. The CDR3 has 14 residues. Germline CDR1 reads GTSNPN; CDR2 reads SVGIG (reference sequence). For the CDR3, the DNA is TGTGCCTGGAGTTTGCCTCGCTGGGGCACTGAAGCTTTCTTT. Translation: CAWSLPRWGTEAFF.

V usage is TRBV7-8 and J usage is TRBJ2-1; 9 bases line up with TRBD2. The CDR3 is 19 residues long. CDR1 and CDR2 from the germline V gene are SGHVS and FQNEAQ. Trimming cost V 1 base and J 8 bases; bases outside gene matches: 18. The CDR3 DNA sequence: TGTGCCAGCAGCTTAGTGCGGAGAGGTAGCGGGAGCTTCAACGATGAGCAGTTCTTC. Translated, it gives CASSLVRRGSGSFNDEQFF.

The chain combines TRBV6-5 with TRBJ2-2; the match to TRBD2 covers 12 bases. CDR1 and CDR2 (germline): MNHEY, SVGAGI. The CDR3 has 15 residues. J lost 6 bases, V lost 7 bases, and 6 bases had no gene match. The CDR3 spells CASTRLAGVPGELFF. The CDR3 coding sequence is TGTGCCAGCACTAGACTAGCGGGAGTCCCCGGGGAGCTGTTTTTT.

The V gene is TRBV24-1, the J gene TRBJ2-5; D call uncertain. V was shortened by 2 bases and J by 5 bases, with 17 bases between the two germline ends. Germline CDR1 KGHDR, CDR2 SFDVKD. The CDR3 sequence is 16 residues long. CDR3: CATSDSTGASRETQYF. CDR3 nucleotides: TGTGCCACCAGTGATTCCACCGGCGCATCGAGGGAGACCCAGTACTTC.

The chain links TRBV19 to TRBJ2-7; 9 nucleotides line up with TRBD2. The CDR3 is made up of 15 amino acids. The V gene's germline CDR1 is LNHDA and CDR2 SQIVND (reference sequence). V gave up 5 bases and J gave up 6 bases; unmatched junction bases: 11. CDR3 protein: CASSSSGGRASEQYF. CDR3 in DNA: TGTGCCAGTAGTTCCTCGGGCGGGAGGGCCTCCGAGCAGTACTTC.

This sequence joins TRBV5-6 and TRBJ2-7; D is uncertain. The CDR3 loop spans 13 amino acids. Trimming shortened V by 0 bases and J by 0 bases, and 4 bases separated the two germline ends. Germline-derived CDR1 and CDR2 are SGHDT and YYEEEE. The CDR3: CASSLGSSYEQYF. The DNA for the CDR3 is TGTGCCAGCAGCTTGGGATCCTCCTACGAGCAGTACTTC. Combining the CDR3 with reference TRBV5-6 and TRBJ2-7 gives the whole variable domain DAGVTQSPTHLIKTRGQQVTLRCSPKSGHDTVSWYQQALGQGPQFIFQYYEEEERQRGNFPDRFSGHQFPNYSSELNVNALLLGDSALYLCASSLGSSYEQYFGPGTRLTVT.

The chain couples TRBV5-1 to TRBJ2-3, with D perhaps matching TRBD1 (6 bases). Per the germline V gene, CDR1 is SGHRS and CDR2 is YFSETQ. The length of the CDR3 is 14 residues. The V end lost 3 bases, the J end lost 0 bases, and 8 bases lay between the germline ends. CDR3 nucleotide sequence: TGCGCCAGCAGCTCAGGACAGAGCACAGATACGCAGTATTTT. Its protein product is CASSSGQSTDTQYF.

CDR3 amino acids: CASSQGWGGDNSPLHF. CDR3 in DNA: TGCGCCAGCAGCCAAGGGTGGGGGGGAGACAATTCACCCCTCCACTTT. The gene calls are TRBV4-1 and TRBJ1-6; possibly TRBD1 for D (5 bases). Trimming removed 1 base at V and 7 bases at J, with 14 bases between. Germline lookup yields CDR1 MGHRA and CDR2 YSYEKL. There are 16 residues in the CDR3.

This rearrangement joins TRBV6-5 to TRBJ2-7; the D gene is possibly TRBD1 (5 bases). The V end lost 4 bases, the J end lost 3 bases, and 13 bases lay between the germline ends. This CDR3 has 14 residues. Germline CDR1 MNHEY, CDR2 SVGAGI. The CDR3 sequence is CASSSQGFSYEQYF. The DNA for the CDR3 is TGTGCCAGCAGTTCCCAGGGTTTCAGCTACGAGCAGTACTTC.